These T cell receptor beta chains were read from a single sample in a study of PD-1 blockade in classical Hodgkin lymphoma. TCRdb's table, derived via immunoSEQ multiplex PCR, lists solely in-frame clones and lacks some. The data contain some 10,000 clones, almost 85% of them singletons. This specimen consisted of CD8+ T cells from blood, obtained at baseline. The receptors were sampled from a human donor with classical Hodgkin lymphoma. Both conserved end residues are part of each CDR3. D genes are given only for firm matches. Rows may omit the clone size; those that give it use once, few, many or a size class.

j_call clone_size d_call v_call cdr3_nt cdr3_aa
TRBJ2-5 once TRBD2 TRBV7-2 TGTGCCAGCAGCTTACCTAGCGGGAGGCTGGAGACCCAGTACTTC CASSLPSGRLETQYF
TRBJ2-3 NA TRBD2 TRBV28 TGTGCCAGCAGTTCGGGACTAGCGGGAGCCAGCACAGATACGCAGTATTTT CASSSGLAGASTDTQYF
TRBJ1-4 NA TRBD1 TRBV7-9 TGTGCCAGCGGGGCTACAGGGGATGAAAAACTGTTTTTT CASGATGDEKLFF
TRBJ2-1 NA NA TRBV10-2 TGCGCCAGCAGTGTTTGGGGGGAATCGGACAATGAGCAGTTCTTC CASSVWGESDNEQFF
TRBJ2-3 NA TRBD2 TRBV19 TGTGCCAGTAGTCCCGGACTCAGAGGACTAGCGGGAGAGGATAGAGATACGCAGTATTTT CASSPGLRGLAGEDRDTQYF
TRBJ2-7 few NA TRBV7-6 TGTGCCAGCAGCTTAGTTTTCGGGGACGAGCAGTACTTC CASSLVFGDEQYF
TRBJ2-5 NA NA TRBV4-2 TGTGCCAGCAGCCAAGAAACCGGGGGGCCAGAGACCCAGTACTTC CASSQETGGPETQYF
TRBJ2-2 NA NA TRBV15 TGTGCCACCAGCAGCAGCGGGACCGGGGAGCTGTTTTTT CATSSSGTGELFF
TRBJ1-1 NA TRBD1 TRBV25-1 TGTGCCAGCAGGGACAGGGACAGTTGGTACACTGAAGCTTTCTTT CASRDRDSWYTEAFF
TRBJ2-1 NA NA TRBV11-3 TGTGCCAGCAGCCTAGCCGGGGGGCCACCGGATGAGCAGTTCTTC CASSLAGGPPDEQFF
TRBJ2-1 NA NA TRBV28 TGTGCCAGCAGTTTAAATGAGCAGTTCTTC CASSLNEQFF
TRBJ2-2 NA TRBD1 TRBV27 TGTGCCAGCAGTTACGGGACAGACACCGGGGAGCTGTTTTTT CASSYGTDTGELFF
TRBJ1-1 NA NA TRBV6-1 TGTGCCAGCAGTAACAAGGTAGAGGCTGAAGCTTTCTTT CASSNKVEAEAFF
TRBJ1-1 NA NA TRBV7-8 TGTGCCAGCACCACAATTTGGGCCCGGGATCCTGAAGCTTTCTTT CASTTIWARDPEAFF
TRBJ2-7 NA TRBD1 TRBV5-1 TGCGCCAGCCGTGACCGGGACAGCAACTACGAGCAGTACTTC CASRDRDSNYEQYF
TRBJ1-1 NA NA TRBV5-4 TGTGCCAGCAGCTTGGTTACTTTTTCCGGGACACGGAACACTGAAGCTTTCTTT CASSLVTFSGTRNTEAFF
TRBJ1-1 once TRBD1 TRBV7-6 TGTGCCAGCAGCTTACCAGGGGGTCAAGCTGAAGCTTTCTTT CASSLPGGQAEAFF
TRBJ2-4 once NA TRBV7-9 TGTGCCAGCAGCTTAGGTGGTGAAGCGAACATTCAGTACTTC CASSLGGEANIQYF
TRBJ1-5 NA NA TRBV11-2 TGTGCCAGCAGCTTAAGCGGTTTCGGCAATCAGCCCCAGCATTTT CASSLSGFGNQPQHF
TRBJ1-2 NA TRBD1 TRBV11-2 TGTGCCAGCAGCCCACAGGGGGCCTTCTATGGCTACACCTTC CASSPQGAFYGYTF
TRBJ1-1 NA NA TRBV19 TGTGCCAGTAGTATCGGGCGGGGGATGAACACTGAAGCTTTCTTT CASSIGRGMNTEAFF
TRBJ1-2 few NA TRBV4-2 TGTGCCAGCAATCTAGGGGAGGGTACAGAAGGCTACACCTTC CASNLGEGTEGYTF
TRBJ2-2 NA NA TRBV7-8 TGTGCCAGCAGCTTAGTGGACACCGGGGAGCTGTTTTTT CASSLVDTGELFF
TRBJ1-1 few NA TRBV30 TGTGCCTGGAGCTCCGGCTTGAACACTGAAGCTTTCTTT CAWSSGLNTEAFF
TRBJ1-2 NA NA TRBV4-1 TGCGCCAGCAGCCAAGAGGATAGACGGAACTATGGCTACACCTTC CASSQEDRRNYGYTF
TRBJ2-2 NA NA TRBV7-6 TGTGCCAGCAGCTTGCAGGGGACCGGGGAGCTGTTTTTT CASSLQGTGELFF
TRBJ1-6 NA NA TRBV4-2 TGTGCCAGCAGCCAAGATGGGGCCCTCCACTTT CASSQDGALHF
TRBJ1-4 NA NA TRBV30 TGTGCCTCAAAGGTCAGGGGCGGGCATGAAAAACTGTTTTTT CASKVRGGHEKLFF
TRBJ2-7 NA TRBD2 TRBV7-9 TGTGCCAGCAGCTCGGGACTAGCGGGAACCCGCGGCTACGAGCAGTACTTC CASSSGLAGTRGYEQYF
TRBJ1-2 NA NA TRBV30 TGTGCCTGGACCGAAATGGGGGTCTACCATGGCTACACCTTC CAWTEMGVYHGYTF
TRBJ2-1 NA NA TRBV25-1 TGTGCCAGCAGTGATCTGGGGCTAATTGAGCAGTTCTTC CASSDLGLIEQFF
TRBJ1-1 NA NA TRBV19 TGTGCCAGTAGTATCGGGTACATGAACACTGAAGCTTTCTTT CASSIGYMNTEAFF
TRBJ2-7 NA NA TRBV20-1 TGCAGTGCTCTAAGGTCTTACGAGCAGTACTTC CSALRSYEQYF
TRBJ2-7 NA NA TRBV19 TGTGCCAGTAGTATTCCTACAGGGACGAGGCAGTACTTC CASSIPTGTRQYF
TRBJ1-2 NA NA TRBV6-6 TGTGCCAGCAGTTACGGGGAGCCCTATGGCTACACCTTC CASSYGEPYGYTF
TRBJ2-1 NA TRBD2 TRBV4-2 TGTGCCAGCAGCCAAGGGGGACTAGCGGGGCTGGGGGCCTACAATGAGCAGTTCTTC CASSQGGLAGLGAYNEQFF
TRBJ2-7 once NA TRBV15 TGTGCCACCAGCCCAACCGGGGCTAATCACGAGCAGTACTTC CATSPTGANHEQYF
TRBJ1-2 NA NA TRBV19 TGTGCCAGTAGTCACCGGGACACCCGATCGAACTATGGCTACACCTTC CASSHRDTRSNYGYTF
TRBJ1-1 NA NA TRBV5-1 TGCGCCAGCAGCTTGACAAGGGAAGGGAACACTGAAGCTTTCTTT CASSLTREGNTEAFF
TRBJ2-1 NA TRBD2 TRBV4-1 TGCGCCAGCAGCCCCGAAGCGGGAAGGGCGAATGAGCAGTTCTTC CASSPEAGRANEQFF
TRBJ2-3 NA NA TRBV7-6 TGTGCCAGCAGCTCAATCCTGCAGGGAGGTATTAACACAGATACGCAGTATTTT CASSSILQGGINTDTQYF
TRBJ2-2 few TRBD1 TRBV6-1 TGTGCCAGCAGGGGGACAGAGAGGGACACCGGGGAGCTGTTTTTT CASRGTERDTGELFF
TRBJ2-7 NA TRBD2 TRBV4-1 TGCGCCAGCAGCCAACTAGCGGACCTCTACGAGCAGTACTTC CASSQLADLYEQYF
TRBJ1-2 NA NA TRBV2 TGTGCCAGCAGTCCAATAGGGACGGAGACGTCTAACTATGGCTACACCTTC CASSPIGTETSNYGYTF
TRBJ2-7 NA NA TRBV27 TGTGCCAGCAGTTCAAACCGGGCCGTACCCCACGAGCAGTACTTC CASSSNRAVPHEQYF
TRBJ1-3 NA NA TRBV5-1 TGCGCCAGCAGCTTGGCCCTCACAACCACTGGAAACACCATATATTTT CASSLALTTTGNTIYF
TRBJ2-7 NA NA TRBV28 TGTGCCAGCAGTCCCTATAAAGGGGCCAGCTCCTACGAGCAGTACTTC CASSPYKGASSYEQYF
TRBJ1-1 NA NA TRBV19 TGTGCCAGTAGTATAGGTAGACAAAACACTGAAGCTTTCTTT CASSIGRQNTEAFF